This entry lists 8 T cell receptor beta chains sequenced from one sample in a study of cytomegalovirus exposure and HLA in healthy donors. Primers for the PCR totalled 60 Vbeta and 13 Jbeta. Method: immunoSEQ multiplex PCR; TCRdb's copy keeps in-frame clones and lacks some. This table has about 120,000 clones, about 80% appearing once. What was sequenced was PBMCs. The receptors shown here come from a female donor in good health and CMV-seropositive.

The CDR3 sequence: CASSGQGNTEAFF. The CDR3 DNA reads as TGTGCCAGCAGTGGACAGGGGAACACTGAAGCTTTCTTT. The V call is TRBV2, the J call TRBJ1-1, with 7 positions matching TRBD1. CDR1 is SNHLY and CDR2 is FYNNEI in the germline V gene. This CDR3 contains 13 residues. V shed 4 bases, J shed 1 base, and the junction held 0 bases outside the gene matches.

The chain is built from TRBV6-5 and TRBJ2-2; TRBD1 matches 10 bases. CDR1 is MNHEY and CDR2 is SVGAGI in the germline V gene. J was trimmed by 6 bases and V by 8 bases; bases with no gene match: 6. This CDR3 region has 14 residues. The CDR3 region is CASGRTGGAGELFF. Written as DNA, the CDR3 is TGTGCCAGCGGAAGGACAGGGGGAGCCGGGGAGCTGTTTTTT.

Notes on this clone: One end of the junction is discordant with germline, which a read error may explain. Here the CDR3 DNA reads TGCAGCGTAGAAGCCTCGGGAGCTTTCTTT. It specifies CSVEASGAFF. The rearrangement joins TRBV29-1 to TRBJ1-1, with no clear D. CDR1 SQVTM and CDR2 ANQGSEA come from the germline V gene. The CDR3 contains 10 residues.

The CDR3 is CASSLASQGPEAFF. The CDR3 DNA sequence: TGCGCCAGCAGCTTGGCCAGCCAGGGGCCTGAAGCTTTCTTT. This chain links TRBV5-1 with TRBJ1-1; D is possibly TRBD1 (6 bases). This CDR3 comprises 14 residues. V lost 0 bases, J lost 6 bases, and 12 bases lay in between. In germline, CDR1 is SGHRS, CDR2 YFSETQ.

The genes are TRBV18 and TRBJ1-1; D perhaps matches TRBD1 (6 bases). This CDR3 region has 13 residues. Trimming removed 4 bases at V and 6 bases at J, with 12 bases between. From germline, CDR1 is KGHSH and CDR2 LQKENI. The CDR3 bases are TGTGCCAGCTCACTTCGGGACAACGCTGAAGCTTTCTTT. This codes for CASSLRDNAEAFF.

The V and J genes are TRBV7-2 and TRBJ2-7, with a weak D call TRBD1 (6 bases). Trimming cost V 3 bases and J 5 bases, with 14 bases left between them. Germline V gives CDR1 SGHTA, CDR2 FQGNSA. The CDR3 is 14 residues long. The CDR3 protein is CASSFSQGTHEQYF. For the CDR3, the DNA is TGTGCCAGCAGCTTTTCACAGGGTACCCACGAGCAGTACTTC.

The CDR3 here is CAWSVGLAATYNEQFF. CDR3 DNA sequence: TGTGCCTGGAGTGTAGGGCTAGCGGCTACCTACAATGAGCAGTTCTTC. The chain links TRBV30 to TRBJ2-1; 7 bases match TRBD2. CDR1 and CDR2 (germline): GTSNPN, SVGIG (reference sequence). The J segment lost 2 bases and the V segment lost 0 bases, leaving 7 bases of the junction unmatched. CDR3 length: 16 amino acids.

This clone was detected once. The genes are TRBV27 and TRBJ2-7; D uncertain. The germline V and J ends were trimmed by 3 bases and 2 bases, with 11 bases remaining between them. The CDR3 has 14 residues. CDR1 is MNHEY, CDR2 SMNVEV, per germline (reference sequence). CDR3: CASSLGQAPYEQYF. For the CDR3, the DNA is TGTGCCAGCAGTTTGGGTCAGGCCCCCTACGAGCAGTACTTC.